Presented here are 4 T cell receptor beta chains from one specimen sequenced in a study of tumor-infiltrating lymphocytes in primary liver carcinoma. Bulk tissue was left unsorted, and RNA and DNA were co-extracted from 20-30 mg of it. A constant-region primer served to make TCR beta cDNA from approximately 490 ng total RNA. Amplification in three nested multiplex PCR rounds with slightly modified ARM-PCR gave rise to TCR beta libraries. TRBV1-TRBV30 forward primers and a C-beta reverse primer were used in the first two PCR rounds, which each ran for nine to ten cycles. TCRdb itself ran the multiplex PCR reads through MiXCR, one entry per CDR3 protein. The repertoire holds about 74,000 distinct CDR3 sequences, with 60% to 75% as singletons. The sample consisted of liver tumor tissue from sampling region 4. Subset: tumor region T4, right-lateral pole. These receptors were taken from a man in his forties with primary liver carcinoma and hepatitis B virus infection.

This clonotype has ten or more counts. V and J are TRBV5-4 and TRBJ1-1, with no clear D. V dropped 4 bases and J dropped 0 bases, with 7 bases sitting between them. The germline gives CDR1 SGHNT, CDR2 YYREEE (reference sequence). The CDR3 covers 13 residues. The CDR3 DNA reads as TGTGCCAGCAGCCCGATCCTGAACACTGAAGCTTTCTTT. It translates to CASSPILNTEAFF. The entire variable domain, with the rest obtained from reference TRBV5-4 and TRBJ1-1, is as follows: ETGVTQSPTHLIKTRGQQVTLRCSSQSGHNTVSWYQQALGQGPQFIFQYYREEENGRGNFPPRFSGLQFPNYSSELNVNALELDDSALYLCASSPILNTEAFFGQGTRLTVV.

To note about this clonotype: The junction does not match germline at one end; this may be a read error. The rearrangement links TRBV11-1 to TRBJ2-3, with 8 positions matching TRBD2. Germline V lookup: CDR1 SGHAT, CDR2 FQDESV (reference sequence). This CDR3 has 16 residues. The CDR3 DNA reads as TGTCCCAGCAGCAAGGAACTAGCGGTTAGCACAGATATGCAGTATTTT. Amino acid sequence: CPSSKELAVSTDMQYF.

This clonotype was detected once. This CDR3 fails to terminate in the conserved phenylalanine or tryptophan, so it likely reflects a read error. The chain links TRBV7-9 to TRBJ2-2; D is ambiguous. The CDR3 totals 12 residues. The germline CDR1 and CDR2 sequences are SEHNR and FQNEAQ (reference sequence). The CDR3 reads CPSSFNSGELFS. The CDR3 nucleotides are TGTCCCAGCAGCTTTAACAGCGGGGAGCTGTTTTCT.

This clonotype was observed a single time. The junction shows a germline mismatch at one end, possibly a read error. The chain couples TRBV28 to TRBJ2-3; weak D call: TRBD2 (7 bases). The CDR3 is made up of 15 amino acids. Germline V gene sequence: CDR1 MDHEN, CDR2 SYDVKM. The CDR3 protein is CASSSHGVREGVRYF. CDR3 sequence (DNA): TGTGCAAGCAGTTCCCACGGAGTTAGGGAGGGGGTTCGGTATTTT.